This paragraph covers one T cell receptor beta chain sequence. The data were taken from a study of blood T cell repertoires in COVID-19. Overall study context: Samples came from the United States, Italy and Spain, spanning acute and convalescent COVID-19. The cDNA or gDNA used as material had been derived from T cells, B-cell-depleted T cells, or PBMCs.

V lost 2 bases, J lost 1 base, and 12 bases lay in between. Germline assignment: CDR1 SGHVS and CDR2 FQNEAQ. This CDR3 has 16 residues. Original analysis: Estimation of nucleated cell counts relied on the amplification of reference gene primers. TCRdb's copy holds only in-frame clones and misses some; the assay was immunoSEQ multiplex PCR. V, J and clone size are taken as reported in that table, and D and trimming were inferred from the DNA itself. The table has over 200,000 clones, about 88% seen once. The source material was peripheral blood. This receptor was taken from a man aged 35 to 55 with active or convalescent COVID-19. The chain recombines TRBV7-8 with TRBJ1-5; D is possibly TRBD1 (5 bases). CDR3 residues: CASSLYEGASNQPQHF. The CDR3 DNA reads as TGTGCCAGCAGCTTATATGAAGGGGCCAGCAATCAGCCCCAGCATTTT.